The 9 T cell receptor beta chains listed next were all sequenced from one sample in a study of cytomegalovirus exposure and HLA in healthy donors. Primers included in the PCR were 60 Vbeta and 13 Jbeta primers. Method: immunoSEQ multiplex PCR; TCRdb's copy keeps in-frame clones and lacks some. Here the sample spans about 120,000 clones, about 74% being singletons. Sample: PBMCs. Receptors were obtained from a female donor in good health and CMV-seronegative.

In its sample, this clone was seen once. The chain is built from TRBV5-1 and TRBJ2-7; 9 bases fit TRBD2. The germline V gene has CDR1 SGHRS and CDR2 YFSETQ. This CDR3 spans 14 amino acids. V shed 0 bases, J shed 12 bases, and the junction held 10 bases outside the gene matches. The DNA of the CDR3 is TGCGCCAGCAGCTTGGAGTCTAGCGGGGCCTCCGGGTACTTC. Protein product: CASSLESSGASGYF.

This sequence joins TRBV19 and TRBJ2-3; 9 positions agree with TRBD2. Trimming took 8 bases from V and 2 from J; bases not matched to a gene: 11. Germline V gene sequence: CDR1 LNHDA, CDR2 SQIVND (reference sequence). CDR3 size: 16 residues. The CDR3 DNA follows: TGTGCCAGTTCGTTCAGAAGCGGGGGGTTCACAGATACGCAGTATTTT. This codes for CASSFRSGGFTDTQYF.

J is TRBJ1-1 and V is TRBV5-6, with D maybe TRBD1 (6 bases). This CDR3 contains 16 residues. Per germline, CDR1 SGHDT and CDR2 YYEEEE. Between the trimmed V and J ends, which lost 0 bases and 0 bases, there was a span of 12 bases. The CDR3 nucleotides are TGTGCCAGCAGCTTGGAGTCCGAGGGGGTGAACACTGAAGCTTTCTTT. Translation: CASSLESEGVNTEAFF.

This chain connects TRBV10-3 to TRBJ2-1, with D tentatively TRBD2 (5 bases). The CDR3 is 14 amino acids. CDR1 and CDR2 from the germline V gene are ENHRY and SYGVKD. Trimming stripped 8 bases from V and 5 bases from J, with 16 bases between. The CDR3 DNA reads TGTGCCATCGCCCAGGCTAGCCGAGACAATGAGCAGTTCTTC. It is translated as CAIAQASRDNEQFF.

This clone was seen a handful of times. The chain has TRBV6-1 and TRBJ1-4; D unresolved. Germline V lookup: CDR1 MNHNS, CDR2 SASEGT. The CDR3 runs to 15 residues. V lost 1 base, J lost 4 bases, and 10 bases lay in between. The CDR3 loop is CASSEVTDFNEKLFF. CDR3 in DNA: TGTGCCAGCAGTGAAGTAACGGACTTTAATGAAAAACTGTTTTTT.

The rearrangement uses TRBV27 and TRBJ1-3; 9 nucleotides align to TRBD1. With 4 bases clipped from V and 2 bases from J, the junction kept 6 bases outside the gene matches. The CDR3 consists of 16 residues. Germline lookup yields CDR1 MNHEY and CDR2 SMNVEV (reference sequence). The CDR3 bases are TGTGCCAGCAGTTCGCGAGGACAGGGGACTGGAAACACCATATATTTT. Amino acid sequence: CASSSRGQGTGNTIYF.

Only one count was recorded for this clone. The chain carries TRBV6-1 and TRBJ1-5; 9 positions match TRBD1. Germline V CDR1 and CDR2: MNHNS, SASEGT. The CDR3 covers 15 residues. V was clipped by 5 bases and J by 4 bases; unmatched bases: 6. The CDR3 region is CASSPQGAVNQPQHF. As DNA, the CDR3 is TGTGCCAGCAGTCCACAGGGGGCGGTTAATCAGCCCCAGCATTTT.

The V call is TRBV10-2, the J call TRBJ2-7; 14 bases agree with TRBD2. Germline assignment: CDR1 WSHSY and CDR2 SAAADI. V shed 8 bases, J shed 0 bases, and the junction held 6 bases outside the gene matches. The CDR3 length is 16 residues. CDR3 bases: TGCGCCAGCCGGACTAGCGGGGGGCGGAGCTCCTACGAGCAGTACTTC. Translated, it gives CASRTSGGRSSYEQYF.

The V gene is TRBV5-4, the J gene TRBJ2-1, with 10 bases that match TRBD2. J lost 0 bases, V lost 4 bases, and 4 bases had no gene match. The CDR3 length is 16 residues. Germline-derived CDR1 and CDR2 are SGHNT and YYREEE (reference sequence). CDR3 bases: TGTGCCAGCAGCCCTTCTAGCGGGGGCTCCTACAATGAGCAGTTCTTC. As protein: CASSPSSGGSYNEQFF.